This paragraph reports one T cell receptor beta chain. Its antigen is unknown. These data belong to a study of cytomegalovirus exposure and HLA in healthy donors. Overall study results and limits: In a later analysis, parvovirus B19, influenza, CMV and Epstein-Barr virus appeared linked to several top co-occurrence clusters. Several V segments, TRBV6-2 and TRBV6-3 among them, could not be told apart and were dropped.

V lost 1 base to trimming and J lost 1 base, with 5 bases between them. Germline values: CDR1 GTSNPN, CDR2 SVGIG (reference sequence). The CDR3 runs 13 residues. The PCR employed 60 Vbeta primers together with 13 Jbeta primers. Data came from immunoSEQ multiplex PCR; TCRdb stores just in-frame clones and leaves some out. Of 250,000 to 350,000 clones listed, 75% to 90% are singletons. The receptor was isolated from a middle-aged man in good health and CMV-seropositive. The genes are TRBV30 and TRBJ1-5, with D perhaps TRBD1 (5 bases). The sequencing sample was made of PBMCs. The CDR3 sequence is CAWSGQSNQPQHF. CDR3 sequence (DNA): TGTGCCTGGAGTGGACAGAGCAATCAGCCCCAGCATTTT.